These 5 T cell receptor beta chains came from one sample sequenced in a study of blood T cells in healthy people across ages. The second PCR ran roughly 7 to 12 cycles with a sample-barcoded 5' primer and J-beta primers. From the 5' RACE reads, TCRdb called clonotypes with MiXCR, one entry per CDR3 protein. The sample yields approximately 800,000 distinct CDR3 sequences, around 62% seen once. Input material: blood. Source of these receptors: a man between 25 and 39 years old in good health.

The CDR3 loop is CASSPDRGRWETQYF. For the CDR3, the DNA is TGTGCCAGCAGCCCAGACAGGGGGCGATGGGAGACCCAGTACTTC. V and J are TRBV4-2 and TRBJ2-5, with 10 bases that match TRBD1. V dropped 4 bases and J dropped 5; count of bases not matched to a gene: 7. CDR1 LGHNA and CDR2 YNFKEQ come from the germline V gene. This CDR3 spans 15 amino acids.

For the CDR3, the DNA is TGTGCCAGCAGTTTCCTCAAGAATGTGTATAATTCACCCCTCCACTTT. Its translation: CASSFLKNVYNSPLHF. The chain joins TRBV27 to TRBJ1-6; D is unresolved. V lost 3 bases to trimming and J lost 4 bases, with 13 bases between them. The germline V gene encodes CDR1 MNHEY and CDR2 SMNVEV (reference sequence). The CDR3 runs 16 residues.

This clonotype was counted between two and nine times. The chain has TRBV28 and TRBJ2-7; TRBD1 matches 8 bases. The J segment lost 6 bases and the V segment lost 3 bases, leaving 1 base of the junction unmatched. The CDR3 consists of 12 residues. Germline CDR1 is MDHEN and CDR2 is SYDVKM. CDR3: CASSFRGPEQYF. CDR3 DNA sequence: TGTGCCAGCAGTTTCAGGGGGCCCGAGCAGTACTTC.

The V gene is TRBV5-1, the J gene TRBJ2-3; D unclear. Germline assignment: CDR1 SGHRS and CDR2 YFSETQ. The ends were cut back, 1 base at V and 2 bases at J, with 5 bases in the middle. The CDR3 spans 13 residues. CDR3 residues: CASSLTPTDTQYF. CDR3 in DNA: TGCGCCAGCAGCTTGACCCCCACAGATACGCAGTATTTT.

In DNA, the CDR3 is TGTGCCAGCAGCAAAGTCACGGACAGACCCTACGAGCAGTACTTC. Its protein is CASSKVTDRPYEQYF. This chain links TRBV21-1 with TRBJ2-7; the table names TRBD1, a call not compared with the DNA. TRBV21-1 is flagged as a pseudogene. The CDR3 totals 15 residues.